Following are 24 T cell receptor beta chains from one sample sequenced in a study of glioma-infiltrating T cells. Using RNA template, CDR3s of TCR alpha and beta were amplified with iRepertoire arm-PCR. TCRdb analysed the multiplex PCR reads with MiXCR anew, one entry per CDR3 protein. The table records about 89,000 distinct CDR3 sequences, 23% of them present only once. Specimen: glioma tissue, nonneoplastic brain tissue, or PBMCs (not recorded which). The source is a human donor with low-grade glioma or glioblastoma, undergoing nonglioma brain surgery, or in good health (not recorded which).

This chain uses TRBV11-2 with TRBJ1-2; D is possibly TRBD1 (5 bases). Per the germline V gene, CDR1 is SGHAT and CDR2 is FQNNGV. Deletions cut 2 bases from V and 6 bases from J, with 13 bases between. The CDR3 loop spans 14 amino acids. The CDR3 DNA is TGTGCCAGCAGCTTAATTCCAGGGAGGAATGGCTACACCTTC. Its translation is CASSLIPGRNGYTF.

This clonotype was observed many times. The chain recombines TRBV2 with TRBJ2-2; TRBD1 matches 9 bases. CDR1 is SNHLY, CDR2 FYNNEI, per germline. V gave up 10 bases and J gave up 3 bases; unmatched junction bases: 3. The CDR3 sequence is 13 residues long. The CDR3 here is CATRTGDTGELFF. CDR3 DNA: TGTGCCACCAGGACAGGGGACACCGGGGAGCTGTTTTTT.

This clonotype was counted at least ten times. The chain joins TRBV2 to TRBJ1-1; weak D call: TRBD1 (5 bases). Trimming removed 4 bases from V and 1 base from J, with 13 bases in between. Per the germline V gene, CDR1 is SNHLY and CDR2 is FYNNEI. The CDR3 loop spans 15 amino acids. CDR3 sequence reads: CASSGIGGENTEAFF. The CDR3 nucleotides read TGTGCCAGCAGTGGTATTGGGGGAGAGAACACTGAAGCTTTCTTT.

This clonotype was counted at least ten times. The V call is TRBV6-1, the J call TRBJ2-3; 11 positions match TRBD1. V shed 8 bases and J 4 bases; nucleotides not matched to a gene: 5. The CDR3 loop spans 14 amino acids. Germline assignment: CDR1 MNHNS and CDR2 SASEGT. As DNA, the CDR3 is TGTGCCAGCGTAAGGACAGGGGGCCCAGATACGCAGTATTTT. The encoded protein is CASVRTGGPDTQYF.

This clonotype was recorded at least ten times. The genes are TRBV19 and TRBJ2-1; maybe TRBD1 (6 bases). The CDR3 consists of 15 residues. V was cut by 6 bases and J by 6 bases, with 18 bases left in between. Germline assignment: CDR1 LNHDA and CDR2 SQIVND (reference sequence). The CDR3 DNA reads TGTGCCAGTAGAATTGAGACAGGCGGGCGCAATGAGCAGTTCTTC. Protein sequence: CASRIETGGRNEQFF.

This clonotype was counted many times. The CDR3 loop is CASEDRGSYEQYF. The CDR3 nucleotides read TGTGCCAGCGAAGACAGGGGCTCCTACGAGCAGTACTTC. The chain is built from TRBV7-9 and TRBJ2-7, with 8 bases that match TRBD1. Germline trimming cut 8 bases from V and 0 bases from J; bases unmatched to any gene: 3. CDR3 length: 13 residues. The germline gives CDR1 SEHNR, CDR2 FQNEAQ (reference sequence).

This clonotype was observed many times. The chain has TRBV20-1 and TRBJ2-7, with D possibly matching TRBD1 (6 bases). The CDR3 spans 13 residues. The germline V gene has CDR1 DFQATT and CDR2 SNEGSKA (reference sequence). Trimming left V 3 bases short and J 5 bases short, with 14 bases between. For the CDR3, the DNA is TGCAGTGCTAGGGGGGCGCGTGGTGACGAGCAGTACTTC. This gives the protein CSARGARGDEQYF.

The chain couples TRBV20-1 to TRBJ2-7; TRBD1 matches at 11 bases. The CDR3 is 13 amino acids. With V trimmed by 5 bases and J by 4 bases, 4 bases remained unmatched. Germline V gene data show CDR1 as DFQATT and CDR2 as SNEGSKA (reference sequence). CDR3 nucleotide sequence: TGCAGTGCTCCCGGACAGGGGGCTTACGAGCAGTACTTC. Its translation is CSAPGQGAYEQYF.

CDR3 DNA: TGTGCCAGCAGTTACTCCACGGCCTACGAGCAGTACTTC. Encoded protein: CASSYSTAYEQYF. The rearrangement links TRBV6-6 to TRBJ2-7; D gene ambiguous. CDR3 length: 13 amino acids. Germline V gene data show CDR1 as MNHNY and CDR2 as SVGAGI (reference sequence). The V end lost 0 bases, the J end lost 2 bases, and 5 bases lay between the germline ends.

V gene TRBV14 combines with J gene TRBJ2-1; D not resolved. The CDR3 runs 15 residues. Germline CDR1 reads SGHDN; CDR2 reads FVKESK. Between the trimmed V and J ends, which lost 4 bases and 2 bases, there was a span of 12 bases. The CDR3 nucleotides are TGTGCCAGCAGCCTATTTTTGGACGCCTACAATGAGCAGTTCTTC. Amino acid sequence: CASSLFLDAYNEQFF.

This clonotype was seen repeatedly, ten times or more. The genes are TRBV10-1 and TRBJ2-1; D unresolved. Germline CDR1 reads WNHNN; CDR2 reads SYGVQD (reference sequence). The CDR3 spans 13 residues. Deletions cut 3 bases from V and 10 bases from J, with 13 bases between. The DNA of the CDR3 is TGCGCCAGCAGTGATGACGGTACCCAAGAGCAGTTCTTC. As protein: CASSDDGTQEQFF.

A remark on this clonotype: A clone one base away is much larger, so this may be a read error. The V gene is TRBV4-1, the J gene TRBJ1-1, with 7 positions matching TRBD1. Looked up from germline, CDR1 is MGHRA and CDR2 is YSYEKL. CDR3 size: 13 residues. Trimming removed 4 bases from V and 9 bases from J; junction bases left unmatched: 8. CDR3 bases: TGCGCCAGCAGCCTACAGGGGAGTGGGAAAGCTTTCTTT. It specifies CASSLQGSGKAFF.

The chain uses TRBV4-2 and TRBJ2-5, with D tentatively TRBD1 or TRBD2 (5 bases each). In germline, CDR1 is LGHNA, CDR2 YNFKEQ. V lost 0 bases and J 1 base, leaving 9 bases between the germline ends. The CDR3 contains 15 residues. This chain's CDR3 is CASSQDKGSQETQYF. In DNA, the CDR3 is TGTGCCAGCAGCCAAGATAAGGGGAGCCAAGAGACCCAGTACTTC.

This clonotype was recorded at least ten times. The gene calls are TRBV29-1 and TRBJ1-2; D gene ambiguous. Trimming removed 2 bases from V and 1 base from J, with 5 bases in between. Germline CDR1 is SQVTM and CDR2 is ANQGSEA. The length of the CDR3 is 12 residues. The CDR3 is CSVELSNYGYTF. CDR3 nucleotide sequence: TGCAGCGTTGAACTGAGTAACTATGGCTACACCTTC. The variable domain in full, completed from reference TRBV29-1 and TRBJ1-2, reads SAVISQKPSRDICQRGTSLTIQCQVDSQVTMMFWYRQQPGQSLTLIATANQGSEATYESGFVIDKFPISRPNLTFSTLTVSNMSPEDSSIYLCSVELSNYGYTFGSGTRLTVV.

The chain employs TRBV12-3 or TRBV12-4 and TRBJ2-6; the match to TRBD1 covers 8 bases. The CDR3 spans 16 residues. The V and J ends lost 5 bases and 4 bases, in that order; junction bases with no gene match: 7. This CDR3 is CASSPRTGTGANVLTF. In DNA form, the CDR3 reads TGTGCCAGCAGTCCGAGGACAGGGACCGGGGCCAACGTCCTGACTTTC.

The chain couples TRBV5-4 to TRBJ2-3; D is undetermined. CDR1 and CDR2 (germline): SGHNT, YYREEE (reference sequence). The length of the CDR3 is 13 residues. V was clipped by 3 bases and J by 2 bases, with 7 bases between them. CDR3 sequence reads: CASSSRFTDTQYF. DNA for the CDR3: TGTGCCAGCAGCTCGCGATTCACAGATACGCAGTATTTT.

The chain combines TRBV10-2 with TRBJ2-1, with 7 bases aligning to TRBD2. Germline V gene data show CDR1 as WSHSY and CDR2 as SAAADI. The junction had 5 bases not matched to a gene; V was cut back by 6 bases and J by 0 bases. The CDR3 is made up of 15 amino acids. The CDR3 DNA reads TGCGCCAGCAGAAGAGCGGGAAGCTCCTACAATGAGCAGTTCTTC. As protein: CASRRAGSSYNEQFF.

This clonotype was counted ten times or more. This chain links TRBV19 with TRBJ2-1, with 13 positions matching TRBD2. Germline loops: CDR1 LNHDA, CDR2 SQIVND (reference sequence). The CDR3 spans 14 residues. The V gene end was trimmed by 9 bases and the J gene end by 2 bases; junction bases not matched to a gene: 1. This CDR3 reads CASGTSGTYNEQFF. In DNA form, the CDR3 reads TGTGCCAGCGGGACTAGCGGGACCTACAATGAGCAGTTCTTC.

The chain links TRBV24-1 to TRBJ2-1; 12 bases align to TRBD2. The V segment lost 2 bases and the J segment 7 bases; nucleotides outside the gene matches: 11. Germline CDR1 is KGHDR and CDR2 is SFDVKD. The CDR3 is 18 amino acids. CDR3 protein: CATSDSASGGAVHNEQFF. Written as DNA, the CDR3 is TGTGCCACCAGTGATTCAGCTAGCGGGGGGGCGGTGCATAATGAGCAGTTCTTC.

This clonotype occurred many times. The chain joins TRBV6-6 to TRBJ2-7, with TRBD2 matching over 8 bases. This CDR3 comprises 15 residues. Losses at the gene ends were 2 bases for V and 0 bases for J; bases not matched to a gene: 3. Germline CDR1 is MNHNY and CDR2 is SVGAGI (reference sequence). The CDR3 protein is CASSYGTRGSYEQYF. The CDR3 DNA is TGTGCCAGCAGTTACGGGACTAGAGGCTCCTACGAGCAGTACTTC.

Points on this clonotype: This may be a read error: a much more frequent sequence differs by one nucleotide. The chain recombines TRBV7-2 with TRBJ1-1, with 11 bases that match TRBD1. Per germline, CDR1 SGHTA and CDR2 FQGNSA. The CDR3 totals 15 residues. In DNA, the CDR3 is TGTGCCAGCAGCCGCGGGGGACAGGGGGTCTCTGAAGCTTCCTTT. It encodes CASSRGGQGVSEASF.

The gene calls are TRBV4-2 and TRBJ1-3; D may be TRBD1 (6 bases). Germline values: CDR1 LGHNA, CDR2 YNFKEQ. This CDR3 comprises 16 residues. Trimming pared 5 bases from V and 2 bases from J, leaving 16 bases between. CDR3 residues: CASSLEGGATGNTIYF. The DNA of the CDR3 is TGTGCCAGCAGCTTGGAGGGGGGGGCGACTGGAAACACCATATATTTT.

The table lists this clonotype with many counts. The chain employs TRBV20-1 and TRBJ2-5; D unresolved. Trimming left V 0 bases short and J 5 bases short, with 7 bases between. Germline CDR1 DFQATT, CDR2 SNEGSKA (reference sequence). The CDR3 extends over 12 amino acids. In DNA form, the CDR3 reads TGCAGTGCTAGAGAGGCTGGGGAGACCCAGTACTTC. This sequence encodes CSAREAGETQYF.

The chain couples TRBV27 to TRBJ1-1, with D tentatively TRBD1 (5 bases). The V gene's germline CDR1 is MNHEY and CDR2 SMNVEV (reference sequence). Trimming stripped 5 bases from V and 0 bases from J, with 13 bases between. The CDR3 is 15 amino acids. The CDR3 loop reads CASSARQGMNTEAFF. Here the CDR3 DNA reads TGTGCCAGCAGTGCTAGGCAGGGAATGAACACTGAAGCTTTCTTT.